The T cell receptor beta chain under discussion was sequenced for a study of blood T cells in healthy people across ages. Study-level findings and limits: With age, beta diversity per million T cells declined roughly linearly, significantly by 40.

A single count supports this clonotype. No antigen is known for it. Then a second PCR, running about 6 to 12 cycles, was carried out with a sample-barcoded 5' primer and a J-beta primer mix. Individual samples furnished no less than 2.5 million CDR3-containing paired-end reads apiece. TCRdb independently ran MiXCR on the 5' RACE reads; one entry per CDR3 protein. This sample has roughly 680,000 distinct CDR3 sequences, with over 45% found just once. CDR1 and CDR2 from the germline V gene are LGHNA and YNFKEQ. V shed 4 bases and J shed 6 bases, with 15 bases lying between them. The CDR3 has 15 amino acids.

The sample consisted of blood. This chain links TRBV4-2 with TRBJ1-4; possible D gene TRBD1, 6 bases. The source of this sequence is a woman aged 55-69 years in good health. The CDR3 DNA follows: TGTGCCAGCAGCCGGGAGGGGGGTTTGGATGAAAAACTGTTTTTT. Translated, it gives CASSREGGLDEKLFF.